The 8 T cell receptor beta chains listed next were all sequenced from one sample in a study of blood T cell repertoires in COVID-19. Measured with immunoSEQ multiplex PCR; TCRdb has only the in-frame clones, and not every one. Of approximately 250,000 clones listed, 88% were seen once; the top ten hold roughly a tenth. Sequenced sample: peripheral blood. These receptors originate from a woman aged 70-85 years with COVID-19, enrolled during active disease.

The V call is TRBV11-2, the J call TRBJ1-2, with TRBD1 identical over 8 bases. The CDR3 is 14 residues long. V lost 3 bases and J lost 4; bases outside the gene matches: 4. CDR1 is SGHAT and CDR2 is FQNNGV in the germline V gene. The CDR3, as DNA: TGTGCCAGCAGCTTCGCGGACAGGGCCTATGGCTACACCTTC. As protein: CASSFADRAYGYTF.

The chain employs TRBV2 and TRBJ1-1; D gene ambiguous. This CDR3 is built from 13 residues. Germline V gene sequence: CDR1 SNHLY, CDR2 FYNNEI. V gave up 3 bases and J gave up 6 bases, with 11 bases separating them. DNA of the CDR3: TGTGCCAGCAGTGATCGGGGTACCTCTGAAGCTTTCTTT. This translates into CASSDRGTSEAFF.

This chain links TRBV12-3 or TRBV12-4 with TRBJ2-3; D gene uncertain. V shed 6 bases and J shed 5 bases, with 12 bases lying between them. CDR3 size: 13 residues. The CDR3 is CASSYLGGDTQYF. Here the CDR3 DNA reads TGTGCCAGCAGCTACCTTGGCGGAGATACGCAGTATTTT.

In this sample, this clone turned up once. The V gene is TRBV16, the J gene TRBJ1-2; D gene uncertain. This CDR3 spans 14 amino acids. V gave up 0 bases and J gave up 1 base, with 6 bases separating them. The germline V gene encodes CDR1 KGHSY and CDR2 FQNENV. CDR3 amino acids: CASSQSFSNYGYTF. The CDR3, as DNA: TGTGCCAGCAGCCAATCCTTCAGTAACTATGGCTACACCTTC.

The chain links TRBV28 to TRBJ1-2; D possibly corresponds to TRBD1 (6 bases). Per germline, CDR1 MDHEN and CDR2 SYDVKM. CDR3 length: 15 amino acids. Trimming cost V 4 bases and J 1 base, with 13 bases left between them. This CDR3 reads CASSSTGEINYGYTF. Written as DNA, the CDR3 is TGTGCCAGCAGTTCGACAGGAGAAATTAACTATGGCTACACCTTC.

The chain carries TRBV11-3 and TRBJ2-7, with a tentative D call TRBD1 (6 bases). Per germline, CDR1 SGHNT and CDR2 YENEEA. Trimming removed 4 bases at V and 12 bases at J, with 13 bases between. This CDR3 is 11 amino acids long. The CDR3 protein is CASSSQGLSYF. The CDR3 coding sequence is TGTGCCAGCAGCTCCCAGGGGTTGTCGTACTTC.

The rearrangement uses TRBV30 and TRBJ2-3; D gene unclear. V lost 2 bases and J lost 6, with 6 bases in between. Germline-derived CDR1 and CDR2 are GTSNPN and SVGIG (reference sequence). The length of the CDR3 is 11 residues. CDR3 amino acids: CAWSSGDTQYF. DNA of the CDR3: TGTGCCTGGAGTTCGGGTGATACGCAGTATTTT.

This chain links TRBV9 with TRBJ2-7; a weak D match, TRBD2 (5 bases). V was pared by 0 bases and J by 0 bases, with 10 bases between. From germline, CDR1 is SGDLS and CDR2 YYNGEE. This CDR3 region has 15 residues. CDR3 DNA: TGTGCCAGCAGCGTAGTAGCCGGGATCTCCTACGAGCAGTACTTC. Amino acids: CASSVVAGISYEQYF.